These T cell receptor beta chains were read from a single sample in a study of shared clonotypes between healthy human individuals. Measured with immunoSEQ multiplex PCR; TCRdb has only the in-frame clones, and not every one. This table holds fewer than 600,000 clones, around three quarters found once. Sequencing was done on a sample of PBMCs. The receptors come from a woman in her 40s in good health. Some clones in this sample may be carry-over from other donors' samples. Both conserved end residues are part of each CDR3. The D gene is left open where the match is weak. Expanded clones are given a class, and other clones once, few, many or no size at all.

v_call	d_call	j_call	clone_size	cdr3_aa	cdr3_nt
TRBV11-2	.	TRBJ1-4	.	CASSLRADATNEKLFF	TGTGCCAGCAGCTTGAGGGCCGACGCAACTAATGAAAAACTGTTTTTT
TRBV30	TRBD2	TRBJ2-7	.	CAWTSGGESYEQYF	TGTGCCTGGACCTCGGGAGGGGAGTCCTACGAGCAGTACTTC
TRBV25-1	.	TRBJ2-7	.	CASRAGQTYEQYF	TGTGCCAGCAGGGCCGGACAGACCTACGAGCAGTACTTC
TRBV7-3	.	TRBJ2-3	.	CASSYAHPSTDTQYF	TGTGCCAGCAGCTACGCTCATCCAAGCACAGATACGCAGTATTTT
TRBV30	TRBD2	TRBJ2-3	.	CAWSHGTSGTDTQYF	TGTGCCTGGAGCCATGGGACTAGCGGCACAGATACGCAGTATTTT
TRBV10-3	TRBD1	TRBJ1-2	.	CAISESDRDLGYTF	TGTGCCATCAGTGAGTCGGACAGGGACTTAGGCTACACCTTC
TRBV28	.	TRBJ1-4	few	CASRSAGEGEKLFF	TGTGCCAGCAGGTCGGCAGGGGAGGGTGAAAAACTGTTTTTT
TRBV5-4	.	TRBJ2-5	.	CASSLGVVQETQYF	TGTGCCAGCAGCTTGGGGGTTGTTCAAGAGACCCAGTACTTC
TRBV29-1	TRBD2	TRBJ2-3	.	CSVGLAGVGTDTQYF	TGCAGCGTTGGGTTAGCGGGAGTCGGCACAGATACGCAGTATTTT
TRBV19	TRBD2	TRBJ2-1	.	CASSTGTTPPYGNEQFF	TGTGCCAGTAGCACCGGGACTACACCCCCATATGGCAATGAGCAGTTCTTC
TRBV6-6	TRBD2	TRBJ2-7	.	CASSRTSGRSYEQYF	TGTGCCAGCAGTCGGACTAGCGGTAGGTCCTACGAGCAGTACTTC
TRBV6-6	.	TRBJ2-1	.	CASSYSIRNEQFF	TGTGCCAGCAGTTACTCAATCCGCAATGAGCAGTTCTTC
TRBV27	.	TRBJ2-1	once	CASSLGRGRGEQFF	TGTGCCAGCAGTTTAGGCCGGGGTCGGGGTGAGCAGTTCTTC
TRBV5-1	.	TRBJ1-6	.	CASSLGERWSSPLHF	TGCGCCAGCAGCTTGGGGGAGCGATGGAGTTCACCCCTCCACTTT
TRBV2	.	TRBJ2-7	.	CASSGDIYEQYF	TGTGCCAGCAGCGGGGACATCTACGAGCAGTACTTC
TRBV7-3	.	TRBJ2-1	.	CASSLRTYNEQFF	TGTGCCAGCAGCTTACGGACCTACAATGAGCAGTTCTTC
TRBV6-5	.	TRBJ2-1	.	CASSYSHLDEQFF	TGTGCCAGCAGTTACTCGCATCTTGATGAGCAGTTCTTC
TRBV19	.	TRBJ2-7	once	CASSFRRGGYYEQYF	TGTGCCAGTAGTTTCCGCAGGGGTGGGTACTACGAGCAGTACTTC
TRBV5-6	TRBD2	TRBJ2-1	.	CASSLEHWLAGTNEQFF	TGTGCCAGCAGCTTGGAACATTGGCTAGCGGGTACCAATGAGCAGTTCTTC
TRBV19	TRBD1	TRBJ1-1	.	CASSTRQGNTEAFF	TGTGCCAGTAGTACAAGACAGGGAAACACTGAAGCTTTCTTT
TRBV28	TRBD2	TRBJ2-5	many	CASSLTSGRLGETQYF	TGTGCCAGCAGTTTGACTAGCGGGAGGTTGGGAGAGACCCAGTACTTC
TRBV21-1	.	TRBJ1-3	.	CASSATPGQGLASGNTIYF	TGTGCCAGCAGCGCTACGCCGGGACAGGGTCTCGCCTCTGGAAACACCATATATTTT
TRBV11-2	.	TRBJ2-2	.	CASSLDAPSGELFF	TGTGCCAGCAGCTTAGATGCCCCCTCCGGGGAGCTGTTTTTT
TRBV5-1	.	TRBJ2-7	few	CASSLRQGTDEQYF	TGCGCCAGCAGCTTGAGGCAGGGGACCGACGAGCAGTACTTC
TRBV5-1	.	TRBJ2-3	.	CASSLLGILADTQYF	TGCGCCAGCAGCTTACTAGGAATATTGGCAGATACGCAGTATTTT
TRBV27	.	TRBJ2-7	.	CASNRLGPVPTYEQYF	TGTGCCAGCAACCGCCTCGGGCCGGTCCCAACCTACGAGCAGTACTTC
TRBV9	TRBD1	TRBJ2-1	.	CASSVRGQGADEQFF	TGTGCCAGCAGCGTGCGGGGACAGGGTGCCGATGAGCAGTTCTTC
TRBV10-2	.	TRBJ1-2	.	CATTRGQGNQFPIGYTF	TGCGCCACTACGAGGGGTCAGGGCAATCAATTTCCTATCGGCTACACCTTC
TRBV30	TRBD1	TRBJ2-5	.	CAWSLGTEETQYF	TGTGCCTGGAGTCTAGGGACAGAAGAGACCCAGTACTTC
TRBV5-1	.	TRBJ2-5	once	CASSLVGQRKETQYF	TGCGCCAGCAGCTTGGTGGGACAAAGGAAGGAGACCCAGTACTTC
TRBV7-2	TRBD1	TRBJ1-1	.	CASSSNPGTGGINTEAFF	TGTGCCAGCAGCTCGAACCCCGGGACAGGGGGCATCAACACTGAAGCTTTCTTT
TRBV28	.	TRBJ2-6	.	CASSLTGGGPGGANVLTF	TGTGCCAGCAGTTTAACCGGTGGGGGGCCGGGCGGGGCCAACGTCCTGACTTTC
TRBV28	TRBD1	TRBJ1-2	.	CASSQDRGGPTF	TGTGCCAGCAGTCAGGACAGGGGGGGACCCACCTTC
TRBV7-9	TRBD2	TRBJ2-3	.	CASSLRGEFTDTQYF	TGTGCCAGCAGCTTACGGGGGGAATTCACAGATACGCAGTATTTT
TRBV15	.	TRBJ1-5	.	CATSMAAYSNQPQHF	TGTGCCACCAGCATGGCGGCCTATAGCAATCAGCCCCAGCATTTT
TRBV30	TRBD1	TRBJ1-4	.	CAWSGNRGAATNEKLFF	TGTGCCTGGAGTGGAAACAGGGGGGCTGCAACTAATGAAAAACTGTTTTTT
TRBV19	.	TRBJ2-6	.	CASSYSGANVLTF	TGTGCCAGTAGTTACTCTGGGGCCAACGTCCTGACTTTC
TRBV7-9	TRBD2	TRBJ2-7	.	CASSLEGTSAQGEQYF	TGTGCCAGCAGCTTGGAAGGGACTAGCGCACAGGGCGAGCAGTACTTC
TRBV5-1	.	TRBJ2-7	once	CTSSFYGQSYEQYF	TGCACCAGCAGCTTCTATGGACAGTCCTACGAGCAGTACTTC
TRBV18	.	TRBJ1-5	.	CASSPPSGNQPQHF	TGTGCCAGCTCACCACCCTCCGGCAATCAGCCCCAGCATTTT
TRBV28	.	TRBJ2-2	.	CASSLTGPGELFF	TGTGCCAGCAGTTTAACGGGCCCCGGGGAGCTGTTTTTT
TRBV18	TRBD1	TRBJ1-3	.	CASSLGQGSGNTIYF	TGTGCCAGCTCACTGGGACAGGGCTCAGGAAACACCATATATTTT